One and the same sample provided the 30 T cell receptor beta chains below, sequenced in a study of cytomegalovirus exposure and HLA in healthy donors. PCR amplification relied on 60 Vbeta primers (plus 13 Jbeta primers). Profiled with immunoSEQ multiplex PCR; TCRdb holds only in-frame clones, not every one. The sample records roughly 130,000 clones, around 69% being singletons. Sequencing was performed on PBMCs. These receptors came from a middle-aged woman in good health and CMV-seropositive.

The V gene is TRBV9, the J gene TRBJ2-1; 10 bases agree with TRBD2. This CDR3 contains 16 residues. The junction had 11 bases not matched to a gene; V was cut back by 4 bases and J by 7 bases. CDR1 and CDR2 (germline): SGDLS, YYNGEE. CDR3 nucleotide sequence: TGTGCCAGCAGCCTAGGGGCTAGCGGGAGAATTAATGAGCAGTTCTTC. It codes for CASSLGASGRINEQFF.

The rearrangement joins TRBV5-1 to TRBJ2-6, with D tentatively TRBD2 (5 bases). Germline CDR1 reads SGHRS; CDR2 reads YFSETQ. This CDR3 comprises 16 residues. Trimming cost V 7 bases and J 4 bases, with 18 bases left between them. The CDR3: CASGVGVSGGANVLTF. CDR3 nucleotides: TGCGCCAGCGGGGTGGGCGTCTCGGGGGGGGCCAACGTCCTGACTTTC.

V usage is TRBV18 and J usage is TRBJ1-1; 8 bases fit TRBD1. The CDR3 covers 14 residues. With V trimmed by 3 bases and J by 4 bases, 4 bases remained unmatched. CDR1 and CDR2 (germline): KGHSH, LQKENI. The CDR3 coding sequence is TGTGCCAGCTCACCGACAGGGGAAGGCACTGAAGCTTTCTTT. This sequence encodes CASSPTGEGTEAFF.

This chain connects TRBV7-9 to TRBJ1-2, with 11 bases matching TRBD1. This CDR3 has 17 residues. Trimming cost V 3 bases and J 3 bases; bases outside gene matches: 9. Germline CDR1 and CDR2: SEHNR and FQNEAQ (reference sequence). The CDR3 DNA reads TGTGCCAGCAGCTTTCGGGGACAGGGGGAAGTGGACTATGGCTACACCTTC. Its protein product is CASSFRGQGEVDYGYTF.

Of note for this clone: At one end the junction does not follow the germline gene, possibly because of a read error. The chain couples TRBV5-1 to TRBJ1-2, with 9 bases lining up with TRBD1. Germline loops: CDR1 SGHRS, CDR2 YFSETQ. The CDR3 loop spans 14 amino acids. CDR3 in amino acids: CASSRDRADYGYPF. For the CDR3, the DNA is TGCGCCAGCAGCAGGGACAGGGCCGACTATGGCTACCCCTTC.

For the CDR3, the DNA is TGCGCCAGCAGCTCACGACTAGAAAAAGATACGCAGTATTTT. Protein: CASSSRLEKDTQYF. J is TRBJ2-3 and V is TRBV5-1, with D perhaps matching TRBD2 (6 bases). Looked up from germline, CDR1 is SGHRS and CDR2 is YFSETQ. This CDR3 has 14 amino acids. V dropped 3 bases and J dropped 5 bases, with 13 bases sitting between them.

The gene calls are TRBV15 and TRBJ2-7; D perhaps matches TRBD2 (6 bases). Germline CDR1 is LNHNV and CDR2 is YYDKDF (reference sequence). The CDR3 loop spans 14 amino acids. Trimming left V 2 bases short and J 1 base short, with 9 bases between. For the CDR3, the DNA is TGTGCCACCAGCAGATGGGACTCGTCCTACGAGCAGTACTTC. Translated, it gives CATSRWDSSYEQYF.

The chain joins TRBV6-6 to TRBJ1-1; D not resolved. Germline-derived CDR1 and CDR2 are MNHNY and SVGAGI (reference sequence). V was trimmed by 2 bases and J by 1 base, leaving 8 bases between them. CDR3 length equals 14 residues. CDR3 DNA sequence: TGTGCCAGCAGTTACAGTCAGCGGAACACTGAAGCTTTCTTT. Its protein product is CASSYSQRNTEAFF.

The chain carries TRBV5-1 and TRBJ1-1, with a possible D match to TRBD1 (5 bases). CDR3 length equals 14 residues. CDR1 is SGHRS and CDR2 is YFSETQ in the germline V gene. Trimming cost V 0 bases and J 6 bases, with 12 bases left between them. The CDR3 coding sequence is TGCGCCAGCAGCTTGGAGCCGTTAGGGGCTGAAGCTTTCTTT. As protein: CASSLEPLGAEAFF.

The V gene is TRBV9, the J gene TRBJ2-1, with 8 positions matching TRBD2. Germline CDR1 reads SGDLS; CDR2 reads YYNGEE. V lost 2 bases, J lost 4 bases, and 8 bases stayed unmatched. This CDR3 is 16 amino acids long. The CDR3 spells CASSVAGGSNYNEQFF. DNA of the CDR3: TGTGCCAGCAGCGTGGCGGGGGGATCCAATTACAATGAGCAGTTCTTC.

The CDR3 nucleotides read TGTGCCAGCAGTTCCTTAGCGGGAGCAGGCAATGAGCAGTTCTTC. This sequence encodes CASSSLAGAGNEQFF. This rearrangement joins TRBV6-4 to TRBJ2-1, with 9 bases matching TRBD2. Looked up from germline, CDR1 is MRHNA and CDR2 is SNTAGT. J lost 6 bases, V lost 5 bases, and 8 bases had no gene match. This CDR3 region has 15 residues.

This chain joins TRBV6-5 and TRBJ2-2, with 8 positions matching TRBD1. Germline V gives CDR1 MNHEY, CDR2 SVGAGI. The CDR3 loop spans 15 amino acids. Losses at the gene ends were 4 bases for V and 3 bases for J; bases not matched to a gene: 4. This chain's CDR3 is CASSSGGVDTGELFF. Here the CDR3 DNA reads TGTGCCAGCAGTTCAGGGGGCGTCGACACCGGGGAGCTGTTTTTT.

There are a few counts of this clone. This chain joins TRBV10-1 and TRBJ2-1; 10 nucleotides line up with TRBD2. With V trimmed by 3 bases and J by 8 bases, 4 bases remained unmatched. From germline, CDR1 is WNHNN and CDR2 SYGVQD (reference sequence). The CDR3 consists of 14 residues. The CDR3 DNA reads as TGCGCCAGCAGTGAAGGGACTAGCGTTTATGAGCAGTTCTTC. Its translation: CASSEGTSVYEQFF.

The V call is TRBV5-1, the J call TRBJ2-3; perhaps TRBD1 as D (5 bases). V lost 4 bases to trimming and J lost 0 bases, with 12 bases between them. In germline, CDR1 is SGHRS, CDR2 YFSETQ. There are 15 residues in the CDR3. CDR3 DNA: TGCGCCAGCAGCCCCGGACAACCTAGCACAGATACGCAGTATTTT. Translating it yields CASSPGQPSTDTQYF.

The V gene is TRBV27, the J gene TRBJ1-5; D is unclear. Trimming took off 5 bases at V and 0 bases at J, with 5 bases between the two ends. Germline CDR1 is MNHEY and CDR2 is SMNVEV (reference sequence). The CDR3 runs 13 residues. The CDR3 DNA sequence: TGTGCCAGCAGTGTAATTAGCAATCAGCCCCAGCATTTT. Its protein product is CASSVISNQPQHF.

This clone was counted only a few times. CDR3 in DNA: TGTGCCAGCAGCTTAGTACCCGGACAGGGGGCCAGGAATGAGCAGTTCTTC. It specifies CASSLVPGQGARNEQFF. The V and J genes are TRBV11-3 and TRBJ2-1; 11 nucleotides agree with TRBD1. The CDR3 contains 17 residues. Germline CDR1 and CDR2: SGHNT and YENEEA. V shed 1 base and J 7 bases; nucleotides not matched to a gene: 9.

The chain is built from TRBV4-1 and TRBJ2-4, with a tentative D call TRBD2 (5 bases). CDR1 is MGHRA and CDR2 is YSYEKL in the germline V gene. Trimming shortened V by 3 bases and J by 3 bases, and 9 bases separated the two germline ends. The CDR3 sequence is 14 residues long. CDR3 sequence reads: CASSHGEVKNIQYF. DNA for the CDR3: TGCGCCAGCAGCCACGGGGAAGTCAAAAACATTCAGTACTTC.

The rearrangement links TRBV6-1 to TRBJ1-2; D gene unclear. The CDR3 is 14 amino acids. CDR1 is MNHNS, CDR2 SASEGT, per germline. The V and J ends lost 7 bases and 0 bases respectively, with 12 bases between them. CDR3 DNA: TGTGCCAGCACCGGGGATTCGGCTAACTATGGCTACACCTTC. Protein: CASTGDSANYGYTF.

The J gene is TRBJ2-7, the V gene TRBV5-4; 7 bases are a match to TRBD1. The CDR3 runs to 16 residues. Germline V gene lookup returns CDR1 SGHNT and CDR2 YYREEE (reference sequence). V was pared by 0 bases and J by 1 base, with 7 bases of the junction left unmatched. The CDR3 protein is CASSLEGQQGSYEQYF. The CDR3 nucleotides read TGTGCCAGCAGCTTGGAGGGACAGCAGGGATCCTACGAGCAGTACTTC.

This chain joins TRBV10-2 and TRBJ2-7, with D maybe TRBD1 (6 bases). This CDR3 region has 14 residues. Between the trimmed V and J ends, which lost 7 bases and 0 bases, there was a span of 13 bases. CDR1 and CDR2 (germline): WSHSY, SAAADI. DNA of the CDR3: TGCGCCAGCACCCCCGACAGGAACTCCTACGAGCAGTACTTC. This gives the protein CASTPDRNSYEQYF.

This clone was seen a few times. The chain employs TRBV6-1 and TRBJ2-3; D not resolved. Germline CDR1 MNHNS, CDR2 SASEGT. The V end was cut by 6 bases, the J end by 0 bases, with 4 bases between. The CDR3 consists of 12 residues. CDR3 residues: CASSGSTDTQYF. In DNA form, the CDR3 reads TGTGCCAGCAGCGGGAGCACAGATACGCAGTATTTT.

The chain is built from TRBV27 and TRBJ1-5; 10 bases agree with TRBD1. This CDR3 has 19 amino acids. V trimming: 2 bases; J trimming: 7 bases; junction bases outside the gene matches: 17. Germline CDR1 and CDR2: MNHEY and SMNVEV (reference sequence). The CDR3, as DNA: TGTGCCAGCAGTTTAACTGAACCTCAAGACAGGGGGCTTGACCAGCCCCAGCATTTT. It codes for CASSLTEPQDRGLDQPQHF.

The chain has TRBV30 and TRBJ1-6; the D is unclear. The V gene's germline CDR1 is GTSNPN and CDR2 SVGIG (reference sequence). The CDR3 is 16 residues long. The ends were cut back, 0 bases at V and 14 bases at J, with 23 bases in the middle. The CDR3 DNA reads as TGTGCCTGGAGTGTACTTACGTGGGGAGCGGGAGACGCCCTCCACTTT. It translates to CAWSVLTWGAGDALHF.

This clone was counted once. This sequence joins TRBV7-9 and TRBJ2-7, with D unresolved. This CDR3 comprises 13 residues. Germline V CDR1 and CDR2: SEHNR, FQNEAQ (reference sequence). The V end was cut by 1 base, the J end by 6 bases, with 10 bases between. In nucleotides, the CDR3 is TGTGCCAGCAGCTTAGTTTTGGAGAGCGAGCAGTACTTC. This sequence encodes CASSLVLESEQYF.

V gene TRBV6-5 combines with J gene TRBJ1-2; no firm D call. The CDR3 is 12 residues long. Deletions cut 4 bases from V and 7 bases from J, with 10 bases between. CDR1 is MNHEY, CDR2 SVGAGI, per germline. CDR3 DNA: TGTGCCAGCAGTTTTACTGGGAGTGGCTACACCTTC. As protein: CASSFTGSGYTF.

The gene calls are TRBV6-5 and TRBJ2-2, with unresolved D. The germline gives CDR1 MNHEY, CDR2 SVGAGI. With 5 bases removed from V and 2 bases from J, the gap between germline ends came to 12 bases. The CDR3 has 15 amino acids. CDR3 nucleotide sequence: TGTGCCAGCAGTCCACAAAAGATCAACACCGGGGAGCTGTTTTTT. Its protein product is CASSPQKINTGELFF.

This clone was detected once. The gene calls are TRBV9 and TRBJ2-1, with 10 bases lining up with TRBD2. CDR3 length: 15 residues. With V trimmed by 3 bases and J by 12 bases, 12 bases remained unmatched. The germline V gene encodes CDR1 SGDLS and CDR2 YYNGEE. CDR3: CASSESGASGSGQFF. CDR3 DNA: TGTGCCAGCAGCGAAAGCGGGGCTAGCGGGAGTGGGCAGTTCTTC. Full variable domain (rest looked up from reference TRBV9 and TRBJ2-1): DSGVTQTPKHLITATGQRVTLRCSPRSGDLSVYWYQQSLDQGLQFLIQYYNGEERAKGNILERFSAQQFPDLHSELNLSSLELGDSALYFCASSESGASGSGQFFGPGTRLTVL.

The chain uses TRBV29-1 and TRBJ2-4, with a weak D call TRBD1 (5 bases). Between the trimmed V and J ends, which lost 2 bases and 2 bases, there was a span of 7 bases. The CDR3 runs to 13 residues. The germline gives CDR1 SQVTM, CDR2 ANQGSEA. CDR3 region: CSVEQGSKNIQYF. CDR3 nucleotide sequence: TGCAGCGTTGAACAGGGTTCCAAAAACATTCAGTACTTC. The complete variable domain, with remaining parts taken from reference TRBV29-1 and TRBJ2-4, reads SAVISQKPSRDICQRGTSLTIQCQVDSQVTMMFWYRQQPGQSLTLIATANQGSEATYESGFVIDKFPISRPNLTFSTLTVSNMSPEDSSIYLCSVEQGSKNIQYFGAGTRLSVL.

This clone was detected only once. The V call is TRBV13, the J call TRBJ1-2; 7 positions agree with TRBD1. CDR1 PRHDT and CDR2 FYEKMQ come from the germline V gene (reference sequence). CDR3 length: 14 residues. The V and J ends lost 3 bases and 7 bases, in that order; junction bases with no gene match: 8. CDR3 protein: CASSFGQGGAGYTF. CDR3 DNA sequence: TGTGCCAGCAGCTTCGGTCAGGGGGGCGCTGGCTACACCTTC.

This rearrangement joins TRBV5-8 to TRBJ2-1; 7 nucleotides match TRBD1. The CDR3 extends over 17 amino acids. Germline assignment: CDR1 SGHTS and CDR2 YDEGEE. V dropped 5 bases and J dropped 4; count of bases not matched to a gene: 15. The DNA for the CDR3 is TGTGCCAGCAGATTTCAACCCGGGACAGCTCCGTACAATGAGCAGTTCTTC. The encoded protein is CASRFQPGTAPYNEQFF.